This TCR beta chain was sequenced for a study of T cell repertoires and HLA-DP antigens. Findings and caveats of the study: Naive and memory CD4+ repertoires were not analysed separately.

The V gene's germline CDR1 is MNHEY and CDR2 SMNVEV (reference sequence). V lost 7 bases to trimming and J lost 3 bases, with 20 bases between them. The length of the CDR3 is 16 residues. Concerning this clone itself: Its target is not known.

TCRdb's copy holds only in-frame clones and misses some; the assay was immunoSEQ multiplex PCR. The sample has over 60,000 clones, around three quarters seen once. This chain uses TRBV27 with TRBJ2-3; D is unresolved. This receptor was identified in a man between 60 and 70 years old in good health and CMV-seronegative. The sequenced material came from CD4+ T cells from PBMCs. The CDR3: CASTPLASLGTDTQYF. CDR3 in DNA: TGTGCCAGCACCCCCCTGGCGAGTTTAGGGACAGATACGCAGTATTTT.